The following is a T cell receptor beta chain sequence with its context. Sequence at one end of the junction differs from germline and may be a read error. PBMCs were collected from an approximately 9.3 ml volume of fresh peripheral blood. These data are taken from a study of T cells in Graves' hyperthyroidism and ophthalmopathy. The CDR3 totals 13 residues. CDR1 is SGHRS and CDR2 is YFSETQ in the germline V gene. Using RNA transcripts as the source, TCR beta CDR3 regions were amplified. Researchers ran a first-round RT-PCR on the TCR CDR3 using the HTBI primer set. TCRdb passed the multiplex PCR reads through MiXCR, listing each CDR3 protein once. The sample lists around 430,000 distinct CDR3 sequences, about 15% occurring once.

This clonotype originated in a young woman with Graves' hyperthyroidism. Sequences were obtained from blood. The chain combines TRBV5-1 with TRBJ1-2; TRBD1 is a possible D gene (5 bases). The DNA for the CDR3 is TGCGCCAGCAGCTTGGCGGGGGACTATGGCCACACCTTC. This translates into CASSLAGDYGHTF.